Reported below is one T cell receptor (beta chain). The data derive from a study of blood T cell repertoires in COVID-19. Only in-frame clones appear in the TCRdb table, and some are missing; sequencing was by immunoSEQ multiplex PCR. The top ten clones hold 13% to 15% of a sample with about 190,000 clones, about 88% of them seen once. The CDR3 contains 14 residues. Germline V gene data show CDR1 as SGHRS and CDR2 as YFSETQ. V gave up 7 bases and J gave up 3 bases, with 13 bases separating them. V usage is TRBV5-1 and J usage is TRBJ2-2, with D possibly TRBD2 on 6 matching bases. The clonotype comes from a man aged 30 to 45 with active or convalescent COVID-19. The sequenced sample consisted of peripheral blood. CDR3 sequence: CASFPGTDTGELFF. The CDR3 DNA follows: TGCGCCAGCTTTCCCGGGACTGACACCGGGGAGCTGTTTTTT.